The clone carrying this TCR beta chain was seen only a few times. CDR1 LGHNA and CDR2 YNFKEQ come from the germline V gene. V shed 1 base and J shed 7 bases, with 16 bases lying between them. The CDR3 is made up of 15 amino acids. This sample is part of a study of T cell changes during pregnancy in multiple sclerosis. Profiled with immunoSEQ multiplex PCR; TCRdb holds only in-frame clones, not every one. Of over 70,000 clones detected, around nine tenths appear once; the ten largest clones hold 1.5% to 2%. J is TRBJ1-2 and V is TRBV4-2, with no clear D. The TCR comes from a female donor in good health, enrolled as a control in a pregnancy study. Sequenced here: peripheral blood, sampled in the first trimester of pregnancy. The CDR3 bases are TGTGCCAGCAGCCAAGTTACCGGGTGGACTAGTGGCTACACCTTC. Encoded protein: CASSQVTGWTSGYTF.